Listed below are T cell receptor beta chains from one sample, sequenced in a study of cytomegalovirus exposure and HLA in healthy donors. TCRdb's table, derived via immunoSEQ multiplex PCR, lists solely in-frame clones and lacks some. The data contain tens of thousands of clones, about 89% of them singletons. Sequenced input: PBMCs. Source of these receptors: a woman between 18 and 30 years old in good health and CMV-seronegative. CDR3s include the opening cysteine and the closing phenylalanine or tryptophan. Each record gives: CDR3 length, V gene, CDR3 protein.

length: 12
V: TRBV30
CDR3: CAWTVQGHEQYF

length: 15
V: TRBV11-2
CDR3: CASSFPLRGSNEQYF

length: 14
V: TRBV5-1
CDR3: CASSQGTGNEKLFF

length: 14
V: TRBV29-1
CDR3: CSVATGVGSYEQYF

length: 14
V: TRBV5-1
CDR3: CASRPAGSSYEQYF

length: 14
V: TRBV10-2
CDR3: CASSAGLAAQTQYF

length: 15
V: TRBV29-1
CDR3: CSVGYQGGAGTEAFF

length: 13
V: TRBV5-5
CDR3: CASSFGGREKLFF

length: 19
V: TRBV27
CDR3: CASSLSFGRVSRGANVLTF

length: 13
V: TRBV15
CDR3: CATSRDPVSEQFF

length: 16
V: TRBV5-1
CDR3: CASSPATGERNYGYTF

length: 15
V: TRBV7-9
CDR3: CASSQPGGPNSPLHF

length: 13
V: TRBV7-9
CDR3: CASSSRVNQPQHF

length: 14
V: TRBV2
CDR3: CASRSRGLFETQYF

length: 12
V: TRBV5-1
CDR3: CASSYTGGELFF

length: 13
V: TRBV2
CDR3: CASSERGAGELFF

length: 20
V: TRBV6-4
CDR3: CASSDSPSGGTPSSYNEQFF

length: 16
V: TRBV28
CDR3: CASSPTGTAGELLQFF

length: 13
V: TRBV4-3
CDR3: CASGQGANTEAFF

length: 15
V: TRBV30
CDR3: CAWSVSIRGPNGYTF

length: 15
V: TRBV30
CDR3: CAWSVGVGSLQKLFF

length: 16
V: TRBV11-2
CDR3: CASSFLTSGRDYEQYF

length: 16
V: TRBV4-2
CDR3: CASSQLTRAWTTEAFF

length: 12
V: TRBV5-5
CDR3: CASSPDNYEQYF